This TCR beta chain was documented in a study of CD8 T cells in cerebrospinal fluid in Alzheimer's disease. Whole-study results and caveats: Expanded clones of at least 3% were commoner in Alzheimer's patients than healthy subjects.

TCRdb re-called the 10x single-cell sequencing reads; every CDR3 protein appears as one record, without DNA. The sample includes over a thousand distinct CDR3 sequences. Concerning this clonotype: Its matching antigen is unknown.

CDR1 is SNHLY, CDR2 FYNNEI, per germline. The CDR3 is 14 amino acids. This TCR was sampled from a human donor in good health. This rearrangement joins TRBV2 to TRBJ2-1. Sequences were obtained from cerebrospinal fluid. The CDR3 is CASSRLVQYNEQFF. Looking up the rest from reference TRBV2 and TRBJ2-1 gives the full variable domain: EPEVTQTPSHQVTQMGQEVILRCVPISNHLYFYWYRQILGQKVEFLVSFYNNEISEKSEIFDDQFSVERPDGSNFTLKIRSTKLEDSAMYFCASSRLVQYNEQFFGPGTRLTVL.